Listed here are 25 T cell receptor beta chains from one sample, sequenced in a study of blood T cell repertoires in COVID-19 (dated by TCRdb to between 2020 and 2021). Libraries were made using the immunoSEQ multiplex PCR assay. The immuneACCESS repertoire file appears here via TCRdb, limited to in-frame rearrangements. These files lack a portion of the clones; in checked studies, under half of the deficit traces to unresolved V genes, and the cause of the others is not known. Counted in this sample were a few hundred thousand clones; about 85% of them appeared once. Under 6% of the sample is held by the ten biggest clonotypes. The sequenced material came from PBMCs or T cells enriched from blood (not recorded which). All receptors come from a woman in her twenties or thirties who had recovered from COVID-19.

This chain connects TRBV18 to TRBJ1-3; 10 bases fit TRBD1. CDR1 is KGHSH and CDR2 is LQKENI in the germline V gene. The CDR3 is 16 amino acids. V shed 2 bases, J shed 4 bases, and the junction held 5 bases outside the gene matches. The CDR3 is CASSPGTGVFGNTIYF. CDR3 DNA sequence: TGTGCCAGCTCACCAGGGACAGGGGTATTCGGAAACACCATATATTTT.

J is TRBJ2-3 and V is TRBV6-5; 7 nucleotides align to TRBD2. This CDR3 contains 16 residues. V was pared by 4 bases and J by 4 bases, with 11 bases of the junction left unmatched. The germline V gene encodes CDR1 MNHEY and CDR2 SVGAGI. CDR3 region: CASSFGGEGGADTQYF. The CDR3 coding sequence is TGTGCCAGCAGTTTCGGTGGGGAGGGAGGTGCAGATACGCAGTATTTT.

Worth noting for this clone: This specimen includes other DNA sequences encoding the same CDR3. CDR3 nucleotides: TGCGCCAGCAGCCAACCTACAGGGAACTATGGCTACACCTTC. Translating gives CASSQPTGNYGYTF. J is TRBJ1-2 and V is TRBV4-1; weak D call: TRBD1 (6 bases). The V and J ends lost 2 bases and 2 bases respectively, with 9 bases between them. Germline-derived CDR1 and CDR2 are MGHRA and YSYEKL. This CDR3 contains 14 residues.

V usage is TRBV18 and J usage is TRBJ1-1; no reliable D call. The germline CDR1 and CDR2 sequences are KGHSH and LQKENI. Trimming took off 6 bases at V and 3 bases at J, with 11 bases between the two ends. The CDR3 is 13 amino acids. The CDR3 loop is CASSEGADTEAFF. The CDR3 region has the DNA TGTGCCAGCTCTGAGGGCGCGGACACTGAAGCTTTCTTT.

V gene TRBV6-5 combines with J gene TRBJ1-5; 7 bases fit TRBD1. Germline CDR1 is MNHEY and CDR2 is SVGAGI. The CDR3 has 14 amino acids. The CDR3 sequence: CGITGAVGNQPQHF. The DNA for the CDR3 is TGTGGCATTACAGGGGCAGTCGGCAATCAGCCCCAGCATTTT.

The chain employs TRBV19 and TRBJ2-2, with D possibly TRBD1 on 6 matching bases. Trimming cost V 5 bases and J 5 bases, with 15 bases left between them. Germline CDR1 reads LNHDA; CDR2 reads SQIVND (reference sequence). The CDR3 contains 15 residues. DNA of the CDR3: TGTGCCAGTAGTGCGACAGGAACAAGGACCGGGGAGCTGTTTTTT. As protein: CASSATGTRTGELFF.

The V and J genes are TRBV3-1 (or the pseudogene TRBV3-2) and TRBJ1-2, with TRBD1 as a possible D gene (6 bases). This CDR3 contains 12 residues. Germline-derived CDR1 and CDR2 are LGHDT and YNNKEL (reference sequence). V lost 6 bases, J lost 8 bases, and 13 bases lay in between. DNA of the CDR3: TGTGCCAGCAGACAGGGCGTTGGGGGCTACACCTTC. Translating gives CASRQGVGGYTF.

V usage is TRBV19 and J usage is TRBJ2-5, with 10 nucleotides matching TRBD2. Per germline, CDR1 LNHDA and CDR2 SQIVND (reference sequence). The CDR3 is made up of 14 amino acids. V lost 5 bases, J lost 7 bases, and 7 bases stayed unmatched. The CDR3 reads CASSGLAGAGTQYF. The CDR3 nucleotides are TGTGCCAGTAGTGGGCTAGCGGGGGCAGGGACCCAGTACTTC.

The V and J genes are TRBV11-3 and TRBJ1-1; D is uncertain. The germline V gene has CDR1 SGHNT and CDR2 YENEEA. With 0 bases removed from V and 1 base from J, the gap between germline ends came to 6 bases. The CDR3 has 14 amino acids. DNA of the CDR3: TGTGCCAGCAGCTTAGACGGCGGGAACACTGAAGCTTTCTTT. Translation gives CASSLDGGNTEAFF.

CDR3 loop: CASSESWAETQYF. The CDR3 DNA reads as TGTGCCAGCAGTGAAAGTTGGGCAGAGACCCAGTACTTC. The chain links TRBV2 to TRBJ2-5; D uncertain. Germline assignment: CDR1 SNHLY and CDR2 FYNNEI. Trimming stripped 2 bases from V and 4 bases from J, with 8 bases between. The CDR3 loop spans 13 amino acids.

CDR3 nucleotides: TGTGCCAGCAGTCCCCAAAAGACAGGGGACGGGCAGCCCCAGCATTTT. Its translation is CASSPQKTGDGQPQHF. V and J are TRBV27 and TRBJ1-5, with 8 positions matching TRBD1. Trimming at V came to 5 bases and at J to 7 bases, leaving 13 bases not matched to a gene. The germline V gene has CDR1 MNHEY and CDR2 SMNVEV (reference sequence). The length of the CDR3 is 16 residues.

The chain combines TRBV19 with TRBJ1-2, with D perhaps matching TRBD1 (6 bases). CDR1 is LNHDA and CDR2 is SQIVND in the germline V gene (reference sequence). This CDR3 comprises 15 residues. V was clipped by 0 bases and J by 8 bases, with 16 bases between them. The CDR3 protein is CASSIDATRGAGYTF. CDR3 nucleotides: TGTGCCAGTAGTATAGATGCGACCAGGGGCGCGGGCTACACCTTC.

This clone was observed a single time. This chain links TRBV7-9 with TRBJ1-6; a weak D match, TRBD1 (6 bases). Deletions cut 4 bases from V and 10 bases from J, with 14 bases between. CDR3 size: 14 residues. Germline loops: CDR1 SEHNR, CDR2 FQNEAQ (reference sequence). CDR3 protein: CASSWGLDESPLHF. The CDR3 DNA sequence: TGTGCCAGCAGCTGGGGGCTTGATGAGTCACCCCTCCACTTT.

This chain's CDR3 is CASSQDRVIQPQHF. DNA of the CDR3: TGTGCCAGCAGCCAGGACAGGGTGATTCAGCCCCAGCATTTT. The chain links TRBV3-1 (or the pseudogene TRBV3-2) to TRBJ1-5; 8 bases align to TRBD1. The CDR3 runs to 14 residues. V lost 3 bases, J lost 6 bases, and 4 bases stayed unmatched. Germline V gene data show CDR1 as LGHDT and CDR2 as YNNKEL (reference sequence).

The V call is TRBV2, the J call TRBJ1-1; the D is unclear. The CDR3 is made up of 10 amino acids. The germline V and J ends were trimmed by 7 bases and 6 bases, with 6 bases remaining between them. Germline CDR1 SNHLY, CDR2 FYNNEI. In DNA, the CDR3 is TGTGCCAGCACCCTCTCTGAAGCTTTCTTT. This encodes CASTLSEAFF.

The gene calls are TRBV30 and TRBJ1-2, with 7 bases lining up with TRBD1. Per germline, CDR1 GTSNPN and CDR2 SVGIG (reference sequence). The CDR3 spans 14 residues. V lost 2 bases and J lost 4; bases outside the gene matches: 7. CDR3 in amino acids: CAWSKGALAYGYTF. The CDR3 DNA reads TGTGCCTGGAGTAAGGGGGCCCTTGCCTATGGCTACACCTTC.

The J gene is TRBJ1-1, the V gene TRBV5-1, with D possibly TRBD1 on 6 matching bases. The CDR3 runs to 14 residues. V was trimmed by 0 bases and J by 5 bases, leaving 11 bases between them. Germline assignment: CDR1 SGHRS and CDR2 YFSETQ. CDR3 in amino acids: CASSLEQGLTEAFF. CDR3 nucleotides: TGCGCCAGCAGCTTGGAACAGGGATTAACTGAAGCTTTCTTT. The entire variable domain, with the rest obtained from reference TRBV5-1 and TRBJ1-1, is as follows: KAGVTQTPRYLIKTRGQQVTLSCSPISGHRSVSWYQQTPGQGLQFLFEYFSETQRNKGNFPGRFSGRQFSNSRSEMNVSTLELGDSALYLCASSLEQGLTEAFFGQGTRLTVV.

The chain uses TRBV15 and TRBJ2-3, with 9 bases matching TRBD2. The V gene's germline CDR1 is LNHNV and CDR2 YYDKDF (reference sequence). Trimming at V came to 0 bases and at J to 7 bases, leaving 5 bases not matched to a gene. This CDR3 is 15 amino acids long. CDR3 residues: CATSRDGLAGNTQYF. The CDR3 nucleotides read TGTGCCACCAGCAGAGATGGGCTAGCGGGGAATACGCAGTATTTT.

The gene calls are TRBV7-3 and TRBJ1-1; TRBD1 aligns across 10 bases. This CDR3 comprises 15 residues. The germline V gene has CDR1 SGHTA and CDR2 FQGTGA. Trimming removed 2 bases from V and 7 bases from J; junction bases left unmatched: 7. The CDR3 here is CASSLGGQGVFEAFF. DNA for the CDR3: TGTGCCAGCAGCTTAGGCGGACAGGGGGTATTTGAAGCTTTCTTT.

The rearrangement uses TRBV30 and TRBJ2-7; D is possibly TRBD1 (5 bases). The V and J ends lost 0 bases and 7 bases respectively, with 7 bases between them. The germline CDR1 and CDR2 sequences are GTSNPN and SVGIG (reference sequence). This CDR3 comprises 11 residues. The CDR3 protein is CAWSVQGEQYF. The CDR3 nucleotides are TGTGCCTGGAGTGTCCAGGGTGAGCAGTACTTC.

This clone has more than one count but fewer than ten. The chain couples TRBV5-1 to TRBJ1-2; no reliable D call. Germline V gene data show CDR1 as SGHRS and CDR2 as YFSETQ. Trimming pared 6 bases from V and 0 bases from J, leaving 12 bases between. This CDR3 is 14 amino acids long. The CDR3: CASTPDLANYGYTF. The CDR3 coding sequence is TGCGCCAGCACCCCTGACCTAGCTAACTATGGCTACACCTTC.

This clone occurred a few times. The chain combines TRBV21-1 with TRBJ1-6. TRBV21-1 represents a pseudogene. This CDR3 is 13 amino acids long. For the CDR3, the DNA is TGTGCCAGCAGCAGCCCCCCGCGCTCACCCCTCCACTTT. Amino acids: CASSSPPRSPLHF.

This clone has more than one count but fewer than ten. For the CDR3, the DNA is TGTGCCAGCAGTTCTCTTTCCACAGGGGTGTATAACTATGGCTACACCTTC. Protein product: CASSSLSTGVYNYGYTF. This chain connects TRBV27 to TRBJ1-2; 7 positions agree with TRBD1. The V gene's germline CDR1 is MNHEY and CDR2 SMNVEV (reference sequence). There are 17 residues in the CDR3. Trimming at V came to 4 bases and at J to 1 base, leaving 12 bases not matched to a gene.

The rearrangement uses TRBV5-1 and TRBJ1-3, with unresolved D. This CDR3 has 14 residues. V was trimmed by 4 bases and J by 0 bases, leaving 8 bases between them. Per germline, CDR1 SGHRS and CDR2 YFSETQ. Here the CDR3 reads CASSPGISGNTIYF. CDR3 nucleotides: TGCGCCAGCAGCCCCGGGATCTCTGGAAACACCATATATTTT.

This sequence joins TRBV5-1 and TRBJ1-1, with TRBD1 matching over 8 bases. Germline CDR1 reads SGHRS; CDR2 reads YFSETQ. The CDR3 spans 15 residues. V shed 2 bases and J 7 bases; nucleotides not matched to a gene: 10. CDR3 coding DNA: TGCGCCAGCAGCTTTTCGCCAGGGGGCATTAATGAAGCTTTCTTT. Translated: CASSFSPGGINEAFF.